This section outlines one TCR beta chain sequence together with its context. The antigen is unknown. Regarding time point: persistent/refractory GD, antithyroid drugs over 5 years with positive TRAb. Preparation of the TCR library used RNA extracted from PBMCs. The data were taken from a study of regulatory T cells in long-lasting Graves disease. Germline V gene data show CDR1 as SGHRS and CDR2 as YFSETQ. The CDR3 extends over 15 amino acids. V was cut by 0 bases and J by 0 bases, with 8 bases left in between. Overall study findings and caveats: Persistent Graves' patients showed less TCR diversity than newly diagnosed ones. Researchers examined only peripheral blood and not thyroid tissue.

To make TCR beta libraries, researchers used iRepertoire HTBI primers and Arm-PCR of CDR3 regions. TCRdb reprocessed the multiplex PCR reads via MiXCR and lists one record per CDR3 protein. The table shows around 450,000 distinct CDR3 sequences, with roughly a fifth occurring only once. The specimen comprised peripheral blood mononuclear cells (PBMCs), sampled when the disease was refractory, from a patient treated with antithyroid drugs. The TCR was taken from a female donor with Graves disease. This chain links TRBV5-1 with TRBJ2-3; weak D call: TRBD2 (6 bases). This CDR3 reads CASSLERGSTDTQYF. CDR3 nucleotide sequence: TGCGCCAGCAGCTTGGAACGGGGGAGCACAGATACGCAGTATTTT.